These T cell receptor beta chains were read from a single sample in a study of human T cells and chemical hapten exposure. TCRdb reprocessed the RACE reads with MiXCR, giving one entry per CDR3 protein. The sample has 100,000 to 150,000 distinct CDR3 sequences, around 11% seen once. The specimen was whole blood, collected in connection with sensitization to the hapten diphenylcyclopropenone (DPC). The receptors were sampled from a woman aged 45-65 years with alopecia areata. Some clones in this sample may be carry-over from other donors' samples. Both conserved end residues are trimmed from each CDR3. The order of the fields is V gene, CDR3 protein.

V: TRBV5-1
CDR3: ASSFGGTSGRSAEQY

V: TRBV10-3
CDR3: AISAGGQETQY

V: TRBV5-6
CDR3: ASSLVAGQGEAF

V: TRBV9
CDR3: ASSDRAYEQY

V: TRBV29-1
CDR3: SVVPRDREQETQY

V: TRBV6-5
CDR3: ATQAEDIRNTGELF

V: TRBV29-1
CDR3: SVALTDTQY

V: TRBV7-2
CDR3: ASSPRQGGSTDTQY

V: TRBV10-3
CDR3: AISAAETQY

V: TRBV10-3
CDR3: AISESKPQRGYEQY

V: TRBV6-5
CDR3: ASSYSGPHPLN

V: TRBV6-2/TRBV6-3
CDR3: ASSYQLKEVNTEAF

V: TRBV28
CDR3: ASILGGSNNYGYT

V: TRBV6-1
CDR3: ASSEPVYGYT

V: TRBV6-2/TRBV6-3
CDR3: ASSYVGGYT

V: TRBV6-1
CDR3: ASSGGRHQPQH

V: TRBV14
CDR3: ASSAAEGKGSYEQY

V: TRBV24-1
CDR3: ATSDRAGGSDTQY